The TCR beta chain under discussion was sequenced for a study of Graves' ophthalmopathy and Graves' hyperthyroidism. Broader study findings: Using a 13-signature model, the authors split ophthalmopathy from stable hyperthyroidism, with roughly 91% sensitivity and 65% to 82% specificity. Detection in blood was also observed for most expanded thyroid clonotypes above 0.001 frequency.

Ten or more counts support this clonotype. Its antigen is unknown. V shed 5 bases and J shed 9 bases, with 17 bases lying between them. CDR1 MDHEN and CDR2 SYDVKM come from the germline V gene. The CDR3 length is 15 residues. Lactation, pregnancy, uncontrolled infections and other autoimmune diseases were all grounds for excluding patients. Symptoms, serum thyroxine and TRAb, thyroid ultrasound, and orbital computed tomography formed the diagnostic basis. RNA transcripts yielded amplified TCR beta CDR3 regions. The first round was an RT-PCR with HTBI primers, and the second round was a multiplex PCR. TCRdb reprocessed the multiplex PCR reads with MiXCR, giving one entry per CDR3 protein. The sample lists about 480,000 distinct CDR3 sequences, 13% to 15% occurring once.

The sequence derives from a young woman with Graves' ophthalmopathy. The sequencing input was blood. The rearrangement uses TRBV28 and TRBJ1-6, with D perhaps matching TRBD1 (5 bases). This CDR3 is CASSTGTFGASPLHF. The CDR3 region has the DNA TGTGCCAGCAGTACCGGGACGTTTGGGGCTTCACCCCTCCACTTT.